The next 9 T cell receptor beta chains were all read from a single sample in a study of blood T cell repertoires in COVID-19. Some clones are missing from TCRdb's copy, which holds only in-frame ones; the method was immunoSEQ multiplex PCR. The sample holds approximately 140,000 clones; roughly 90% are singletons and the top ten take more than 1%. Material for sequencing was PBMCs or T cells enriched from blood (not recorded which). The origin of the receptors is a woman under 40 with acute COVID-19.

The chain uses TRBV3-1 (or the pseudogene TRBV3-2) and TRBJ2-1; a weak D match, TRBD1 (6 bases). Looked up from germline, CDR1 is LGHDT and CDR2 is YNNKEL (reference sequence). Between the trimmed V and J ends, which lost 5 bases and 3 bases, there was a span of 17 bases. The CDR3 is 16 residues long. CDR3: CASSSRQDGGYNEQFF. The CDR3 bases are TGTGCCAGCAGCTCCCGACAGGATGGTGGCTACAATGAGCAGTTCTTC.

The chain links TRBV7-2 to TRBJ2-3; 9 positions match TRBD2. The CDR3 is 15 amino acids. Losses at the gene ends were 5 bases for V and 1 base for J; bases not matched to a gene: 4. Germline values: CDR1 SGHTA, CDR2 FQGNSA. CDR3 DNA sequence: TGTGCCAGCAGCCAGAGGACTAGCGGCACAGATACGCAGTATTTT. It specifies CASSQRTSGTDTQYF.

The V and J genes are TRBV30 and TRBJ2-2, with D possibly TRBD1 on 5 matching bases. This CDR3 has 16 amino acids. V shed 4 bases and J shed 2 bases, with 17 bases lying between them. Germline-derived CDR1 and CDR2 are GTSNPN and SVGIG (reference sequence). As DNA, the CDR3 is TGTGCCTGGACCTCGGCCCAGACAGTTAACACCGGGGAGCTGTTTTTT. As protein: CAWTSAQTVNTGELFF.

DNA for the CDR3: TGTGCCAGCAGCTTCTCTCAGGGGGCCTCGCAGTATTTT. This encodes CASSFSQGASQYF. This chain uses TRBV7-2 with TRBJ2-3, with 8 bases fitting TRBD1. From germline, CDR1 is SGHTA and CDR2 FQGNSA. The CDR3 covers 13 residues. The ends lost 3 bases at V and 10 bases at J; junction bases unmatched: 6. The variable domain in full, completed from reference TRBV7-2 and TRBJ2-3, reads GAGVSQSPSNKVTEKGKDVELRCDPISGHTALYWYRQSLGQGLEFLIYFQGNSAPDKSGLPSDRFSAERTGGSVSTLTIQRTQQEDSAVYLCASSFSQGASQYFGPGTRLTVL.

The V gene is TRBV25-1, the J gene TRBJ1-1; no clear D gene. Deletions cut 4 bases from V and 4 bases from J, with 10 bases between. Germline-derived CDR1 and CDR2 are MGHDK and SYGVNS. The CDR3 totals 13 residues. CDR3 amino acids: CASSVSWSTEAFF. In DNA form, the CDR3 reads TGTGCCAGCAGTGTTTCTTGGAGCACTGAAGCTTTCTTT.

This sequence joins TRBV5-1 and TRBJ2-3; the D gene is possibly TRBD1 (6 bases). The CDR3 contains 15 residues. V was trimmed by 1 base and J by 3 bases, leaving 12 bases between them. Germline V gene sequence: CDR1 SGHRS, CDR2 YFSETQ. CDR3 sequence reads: CASSLSTGTTDTQYF. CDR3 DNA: TGCGCCAGCAGCTTGTCGACAGGAACGACAGATACGCAGTATTTT.

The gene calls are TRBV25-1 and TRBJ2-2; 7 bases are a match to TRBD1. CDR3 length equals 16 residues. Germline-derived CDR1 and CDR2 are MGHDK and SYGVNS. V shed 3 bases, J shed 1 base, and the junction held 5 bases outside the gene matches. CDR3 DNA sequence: TGTGCCAGCAGTGAGCCCGGGACAGTGAACACCGGGGAGCTGTTTTTT. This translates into CASSEPGTVNTGELFF.

The CDR3 coding sequence is TGTGCCAGCAGCTTAGGTCGGAACACCGGGGAGCTGTTTTTT. Residues: CASSLGRNTGELFF. The chain couples TRBV7-2 to TRBJ2-2, with D unresolved. This CDR3 is built from 14 residues. CDR1 SGHTA and CDR2 FQGNSA come from the germline V gene. V gave up 1 base and J gave up 1 base, with 4 bases separating them.

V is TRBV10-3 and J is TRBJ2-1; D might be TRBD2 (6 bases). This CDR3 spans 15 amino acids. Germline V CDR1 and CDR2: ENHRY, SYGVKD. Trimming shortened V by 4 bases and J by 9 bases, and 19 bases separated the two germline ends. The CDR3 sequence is CAISGMAGSAGEQFF. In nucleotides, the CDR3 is TGTGCCATCAGTGGTATGGCGGGATCAGCTGGTGAGCAGTTCTTC.